Here is one TCR beta chain with its context. Its specificity is not known. Germline V gives CDR1 SGDLS, CDR2 YYNGEE. This CDR3 contains 15 residues. Trimming removed 3 bases from V and 5 bases from J, with 12 bases in between. This specimen belongs to a study of T cells in localized non-small cell lung cancer. This table comes from immunoSEQ multiplex PCR, and its TCRdb copy is limited to in-frame clones, with some not included. This sample has tens of thousands of clones, with about four fifths found just once. Study-wide results and limits: Multi-region tumor sequencing was not done, so intratumor heterogeneity could not be excluded. Prolonged overall survival went with higher T cell density in the blood. Appearance in adjacent lung was seen for a median approximately 58 of the top 100 tumor clones. Uninvolved neighboring lung showed the greatest T cell clonality, exceeding tumor.

This TCR derives from a female donor over 55 with stage II squamous cell lung carcinoma. V gene TRBV9 combines with J gene TRBJ1-6; tentative D call: TRBD1 (6 bases). The input for sequencing was peripheral blood, taken before any cancer treatment. CDR3 DNA sequence: TGTGCCAGCAGCGCTAACAGGGCTGATAATTCACCCCTCCACTTT. Amino acid sequence: CASSANRADNSPLHF.